This T cell receptor beta chain appears in the sequencing data of a study of blood T cells in healthy people across ages. A few counts support this clonotype. Antigen: not known. It was with a sample-barcoded 5' primer and a J-beta primer mix that a second PCR of about 6 to 11 cycles was run. TCRdb processed the 5' RACE reads anew with MiXCR; each CDR3 protein has one entry. Here the sample spans 1.5 million to 2 million distinct CDR3 sequences, 25% to 30% being singletons. The CDR3 runs to 15 residues. Germline V gene data show CDR1 as MNHEY and CDR2 as SVGEGT. Trimming took 6 bases from V and 11 from J; bases not matched to a gene: 15. Each sample had at least 6.5 million PBMCs isolated. Each sample provided at least 6 micrograms of extracted total RNA. General study results and limits: Compared with aged donors, long-lived donors showed fewer expanded clones, suggesting selection. Percentage of naive T cells showed a strong correlation with TCR beta diversity.

This sequence joins TRBV6-2 or TRBV6-3 and TRBJ2-5, with 10 positions matching TRBD2. The sequence was obtained from a woman under 40 in good health. Sequenced: blood. CDR3 region: CASRASLAGDVRQYF. In DNA, the CDR3 is TGTGCCAGCAGAGCATCCCTAGCGGGAGACGTTCGGCAGTACTTC.